This T cell receptor beta chain was captured in a study of T-cell reconstitution after alpha-beta-depleted transplantation in children. A library of TCRbeta sequences, prepared with unique molecular identifiers, was generated. TCRdb processed the PCR reads anew with MiXCR; each CDR3 protein has one entry. The sample lists 700,000 to 950,000 distinct CDR3 sequences; around 15% were seen once. Trimming removed 4 bases from V and 5 bases from J, with 22 bases in between. Germline V gene sequence: CDR1 SGHRS, CDR2 YFSETQ. CDR3 length: 16 amino acids. Study-wide results and caveats: T cells produced anew were the main source of T-cell counts and diversity one year after transplant.

This clonotype was detected ten times or more. The antigen is unknown. The source is a male patient aged 5 to 17 who had a stem cell transplant for acute lymphoblastic leukemia, so the T cells may come from the graft donor. Here the sequenced sample was PBMCs, mostly from graft donor cells, taken 360 days after TCRalphabeta/CD19-depleted stem cell transplant. The V gene is TRBV5-1, the J gene TRBJ2-7; possibly TRBD1 for D (7 bases). The CDR3 spells CASSTLDRPREDEQYF. CDR3 in DNA: TGCGCCAGCAGCACCCTGGACAGGCCGAGGGAGGACGAGCAGTACTTC.